There are a few counts of the clone carrying this T cell receptor (beta chain). Its target is not known. These data are taken from a study of CD8 T cells in ankylosing spondylitis. Quantitative molecular-barcoded 5'-RACE generated the TCR beta libraries. One entry per CDR3 protein, called by TCRdb with MiXCR from the 5' RACE reads. Of around 320,000 distinct CDR3 sequences in the sample, about a fifth were seen once. Study findings and constraints: A subset of motif variants has previously been described in the synovial fluid and blood of reactive arthritis. Disease-linked clones reportedly showed significant enrichment in matched ankylosing spondylitis synovial fluid.

V gave up 4 bases and J gave up 1 base, with 8 bases separating them. CDR3 length: 13 amino acids. Germline V CDR1 and CDR2: LGHNA, YSLEER. This TCR derives from a female donor with ankylosing spondylitis or in good health (not recorded which). The sequenced sample was blood, either unsorted or a sorted T cell fraction (not recorded which). The gene calls are TRBV4-3 and TRBJ2-7; weak D call: TRBD2 (6 bases). The CDR3 loop reads CASSREVSYEQYF. For the CDR3, the DNA is TGCGCCAGCAGCCGGGAGGTATCCTACGAGCAGTACTTC.